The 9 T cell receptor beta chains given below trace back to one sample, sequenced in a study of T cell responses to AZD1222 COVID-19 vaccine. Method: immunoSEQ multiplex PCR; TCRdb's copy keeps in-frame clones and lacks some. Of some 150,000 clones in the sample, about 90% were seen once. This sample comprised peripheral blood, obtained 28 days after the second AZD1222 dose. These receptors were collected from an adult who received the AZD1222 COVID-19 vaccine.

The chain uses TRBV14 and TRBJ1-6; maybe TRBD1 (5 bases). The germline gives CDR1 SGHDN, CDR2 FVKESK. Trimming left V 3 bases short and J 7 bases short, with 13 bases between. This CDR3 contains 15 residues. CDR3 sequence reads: CASSHRTGGNSPLHF. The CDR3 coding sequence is TGTGCCAGCAGCCATAGGACCGGGGGAAATTCACCCCTCCACTTT. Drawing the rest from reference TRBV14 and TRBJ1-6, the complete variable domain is EAGVTQFPSHSVIEKGQTVTLRCDPISGHDNLYWYRRVMGKEIKFLLHFVKESKQDESGMPNNRFLAERTGGTYSTLKVQPAELEDSGVYFCASSHRTGGNSPLHFGNGTRLTVT.

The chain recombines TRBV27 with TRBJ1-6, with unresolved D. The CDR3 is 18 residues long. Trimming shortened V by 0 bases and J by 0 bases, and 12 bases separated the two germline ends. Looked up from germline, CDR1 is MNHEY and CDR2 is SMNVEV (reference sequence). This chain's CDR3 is CASSLSGGPSSYNSPLHF. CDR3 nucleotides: TGTGCCAGCAGTTTATCGGGCGGTCCGAGCTCCTATAATTCACCCCTCCACTTT.

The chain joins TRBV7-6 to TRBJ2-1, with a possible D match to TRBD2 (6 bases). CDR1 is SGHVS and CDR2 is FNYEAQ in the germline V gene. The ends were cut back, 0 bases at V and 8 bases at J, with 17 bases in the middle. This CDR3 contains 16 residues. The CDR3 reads CASSLAPSVSGDEQFF. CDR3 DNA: TGTGCCAGCAGCTTAGCTCCTAGCGTGAGTGGGGATGAGCAGTTCTTC.

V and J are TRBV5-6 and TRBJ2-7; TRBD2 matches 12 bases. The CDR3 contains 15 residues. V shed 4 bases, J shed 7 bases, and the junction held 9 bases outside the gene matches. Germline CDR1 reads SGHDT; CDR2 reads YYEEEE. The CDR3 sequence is CASSPASGRAGEQYF. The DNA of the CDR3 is TGTGCCAGCAGCCCCGCTAGCGGGAGGGCGGGGGAGCAGTACTTC.

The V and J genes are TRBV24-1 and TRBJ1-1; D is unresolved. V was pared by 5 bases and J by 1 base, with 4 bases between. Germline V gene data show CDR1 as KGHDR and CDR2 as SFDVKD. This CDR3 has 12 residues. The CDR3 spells CATSGPNTEAFF. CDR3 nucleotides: TGTGCCACCAGTGGGCCGAACACTGAAGCTTTCTTT.

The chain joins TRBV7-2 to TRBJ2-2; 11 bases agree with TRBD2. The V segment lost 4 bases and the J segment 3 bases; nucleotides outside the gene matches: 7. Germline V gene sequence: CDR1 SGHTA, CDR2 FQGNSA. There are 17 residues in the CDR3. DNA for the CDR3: TGTGCCAGCAGCTCGCCCACTAGCGGGAGTTACACCGGGGAGCTGTTTTTT. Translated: CASSSPTSGSYTGELFF.

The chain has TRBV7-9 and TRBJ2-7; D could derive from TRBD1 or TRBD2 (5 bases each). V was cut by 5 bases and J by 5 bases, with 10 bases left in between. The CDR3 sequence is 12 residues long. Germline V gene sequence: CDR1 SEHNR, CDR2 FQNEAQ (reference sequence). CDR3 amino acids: CASSPRDDEQYF. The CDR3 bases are TGTGCCAGCAGCCCTCGGGACGACGAGCAGTACTTC.

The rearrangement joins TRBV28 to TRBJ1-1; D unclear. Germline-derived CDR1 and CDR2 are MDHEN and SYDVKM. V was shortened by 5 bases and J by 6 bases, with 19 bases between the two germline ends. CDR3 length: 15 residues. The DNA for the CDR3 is TGTGCCAGCAGTAACCAACGGGCCCATTGGGCTGAAGCTTTCTTT. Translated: CASSNQRAHWAEAFF.

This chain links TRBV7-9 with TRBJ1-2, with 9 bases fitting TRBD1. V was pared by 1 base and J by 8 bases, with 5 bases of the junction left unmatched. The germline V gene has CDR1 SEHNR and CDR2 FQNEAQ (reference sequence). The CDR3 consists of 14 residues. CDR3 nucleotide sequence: TGTGCCAGCAGCTTAGAGGACAGGGGAGAGGGCTACACCTTC. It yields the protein CASSLEDRGEGYTF.